These 25 T cell receptor beta chains originate from one sample sequenced in a study of T cells after yellow fever vaccination. MiXCR, applied by TCRdb to the 5' RACE reads, yields one record per CDR3 protein. In the table there are hundreds of thousands of distinct CDR3 sequences, roughly an eighth of which are singletons. The source was PBMCs, collected on the day of the yellow fever booster vaccination. The source is a young man who received the YFV17D yellow fever vaccine.

The rearrangement uses TRBV5-1 and TRBJ2-7, with D perhaps TRBD1 (6 bases). The germline V gene has CDR1 SGHRS and CDR2 YFSETQ. The CDR3 covers 14 residues. Trimming removed 7 bases at V and 4 bases at J, with 18 bases between. In nucleotides, the CDR3 is TGCGCCAGCTCCACCACAGGGAGCTGGTACGAGCAGTACTTC. Amino acids: CASSTTGSWYEQYF.

The chain has TRBV7-9 and TRBJ2-1; D not resolved. V shed 4 bases and J shed 7 bases, with 8 bases lying between them. From germline, CDR1 is SEHNR and CDR2 FQNEAQ (reference sequence). This CDR3 comprises 12 residues. The CDR3: CASSSSMNEQFF. Written as DNA, the CDR3 is TGTGCCAGCAGCTCCAGCATGAATGAGCAGTTCTTC.

The chain joins TRBV6-2 or TRBV6-3 to TRBJ2-5; D is ambiguous. Trimming pared 5 bases from V and 4 bases from J, leaving 20 bases between. The germline V gene has CDR1 MNHEY and CDR2 SVGEGT. The CDR3 extends over 16 amino acids. CDR3 bases: TGTGCCAGCAGTGACACGGCCAGGCCACGATTAGAGACCCAGTACTTC. As protein: CASSDTARPRLETQYF.

This clonotype was picked up a small number of times. The chain is built from TRBV7-2 and TRBJ2-1, with D hard to call. Germline V gene lookup returns CDR1 SGHTA and CDR2 FQGNSA. V lost 5 bases, J lost 5 bases, and 10 bases lay in between. The CDR3 length is 13 residues. The CDR3 sequence: CASSRSIDNEQFF. The CDR3 coding sequence is TGTGCCAGCAGCCGGAGTATCGACAATGAGCAGTTCTTC.

J is TRBJ2-3 and V is TRBV20-1; D is uncertain. V was cut by 3 bases and J by 5 bases, with 9 bases left in between. CDR1 and CDR2 from the germline V gene are DFQATT and SNEGSKA (reference sequence). CDR3 length: 12 residues. In DNA form, the CDR3 reads TGCAGTGCTAGGATCTTAGGAGATACGCAGTATTTT. Amino acids: CSARILGDTQYF.

This clonotype came up a few times. This chain connects TRBV19 to TRBJ2-3; TRBD1 matches at 9 bases. Germline CDR1 LNHDA, CDR2 SQIVND (reference sequence). V lost 6 bases to trimming and J lost 4 bases; unmatched junction nucleotides: 8. The length of the CDR3 is 15 residues. CDR3 nucleotide sequence: TGTGCCAGTAGGACGACCGGGACAGGGTCAGATACGCAGTATTTT. This sequence encodes CASRTTGTGSDTQYF.

This clonotype was observed a handful of times. The chain is built from TRBV28 and TRBJ2-1; no reliable D call. V lost 4 bases, J lost 0 bases, and 13 bases lay in between. The germline gives CDR1 MDHEN, CDR2 SYDVKM. This CDR3 contains 16 residues. CDR3 sequence reads: CASSSYGVGSYNEQFF. The CDR3 coding sequence is TGTGCCAGCAGTTCTTACGGAGTGGGCTCCTACAATGAGCAGTTCTTC.

This clonotype was found a few times. V usage is TRBV4-3 and J usage is TRBJ2-3; D ambiguous. V was clipped by 0 bases and J by 6 bases, with 13 bases between them. Germline lookup yields CDR1 LGHNA and CDR2 YSLEER. There are 15 residues in the CDR3. CDR3 in amino acids: CASSQERRRVDTQYF. Here the CDR3 DNA reads TGCGCCAGCAGCCAAGAGCGCCGTAGGGTCGATACGCAGTATTTT.

The rearrangement uses TRBV9 and TRBJ2-5; 11 nucleotides align to TRBD2. This CDR3 spans 16 amino acids. V lost 3 bases to trimming and J lost 2 bases; unmatched junction nucleotides: 6. Germline V gives CDR1 SGDLS, CDR2 YYNGEE. This CDR3 is CASSARLAGLQETQYF. Here the CDR3 DNA reads TGTGCCAGCAGCGCCCGACTAGCGGGGCTACAAGAGACCCAGTACTTC.

This clonotype was recorded at least ten times. The CDR3 reads CSARDRRGLKETQYF. CDR3 DNA: TGCAGTGCTAGAGATCGGAGGGGACTAAAAGAGACCCAGTACTTC. The V call is TRBV20-1, the J call TRBJ2-5; 7 bases agree with TRBD2. This CDR3 has 15 amino acids. Unmatched junction bases numbered 7, after V lost 0 bases and J lost 3 bases. Germline V gene lookup returns CDR1 DFQATT and CDR2 SNEGSKA (reference sequence).

This clonotype came up a few times. The V call is TRBV20-1, the J call TRBJ2-1, with D unresolved. Trimming took 0 bases from V and 9 from J, leaving 9 bases between them. CDR1 is DFQATT and CDR2 is SNEGSKA in the germline V gene (reference sequence). The CDR3 is 12 residues long. The CDR3 coding sequence is TGCAGTGCTAGAGATCTTCTGGGTGAGCAGTTCTTC. This encodes CSARDLLGEQFF.

This clonotype has more than one count but fewer than ten. The chain couples TRBV20-1 to TRBJ2-1, with TRBD2 matching 11 bases. The CDR3 sequence is 17 residues long. J gave up 4 bases and V 0 bases, and 8 bases lay outside the gene matches. Germline-derived CDR1 and CDR2 are DFQATT and SNEGSKA (reference sequence). The CDR3 region has the DNA TGCAGTGCTAGAGATCTTCTAGCGGGAGGAGGGTACAATGAGCAGTTCTTC. Its translation is CSARDLLAGGGYNEQFF.

At least ten counts were recorded for this clonotype. The DNA for the CDR3 is TGTGCCAGCAGCCGGAGCGGGAGGGCCGGGTCCTACGAGCAGTACTTC. Residues: CASSRSGRAGSYEQYF. The rearrangement joins TRBV7-9 to TRBJ2-7, with 10 bases matching TRBD2. Trimming took 5 bases from V and 1 from J; bases not matched to a gene: 8. The CDR3 spans 16 residues. In germline, CDR1 is SEHNR, CDR2 FQNEAQ (reference sequence). Full variable domain (rest looked up from reference TRBV7-9 and TRBJ2-7): DTGVSQNPRHKITKRGQNVTFRCDPISEHNRLYWYRQTLGQGPEFLTYFQNEAQLEKSRLLSDRFSAERPKGSFSTLEIQRTEQGDSAMYLCASSRSGRAGSYEQYFGPGTRLTVT.

The chain joins TRBV7-8 to TRBJ2-1; 10 bases are a match to TRBD1. Unmatched junction bases numbered 9, after V lost 5 bases and J lost 8 bases. Germline V gene data show CDR1 as SGHVS and CDR2 as FQNEAQ. This CDR3 region has 15 residues. The CDR3 loop reads CASSPVDRGLYEQFF. CDR3 coding DNA: TGTGCCAGCAGCCCAGTCGACAGGGGGCTTTATGAGCAGTTCTTC.

This clonotype was picked up a small number of times. This chain connects TRBV12-3 or TRBV12-4 to TRBJ2-5; 12 positions match TRBD1. Trimming cost V 3 bases and J 8 bases; bases outside gene matches: 7. The CDR3 spans 15 residues. CDR3 bases: TGTGCCAGCAGTTTGACGGGACAGGGGGCGACCACCCAGTACTTC. Encoded protein: CASSLTGQGATTQYF.

This clonotype was counted a few times. V usage is TRBV14 and J usage is TRBJ2-1; a weak D match, TRBD2 (5 bases). Germline CDR1 reads SGHDN; CDR2 reads FVKESK. V lost 3 bases and J 6 bases, leaving 9 bases between the germline ends. The CDR3 length is 13 residues. CDR3 amino acids: CASSQIGSNEQFF. For the CDR3, the DNA is TGTGCCAGCAGCCAGATTGGGAGCAATGAGCAGTTCTTC.

This clonotype was counted between two and nine times. This chain connects TRBV7-2 to TRBJ2-2; 7 positions agree with TRBD1. Losses at the gene ends were 3 bases for V and 6 bases for J; bases not matched to a gene: 1. The CDR3 extends over 13 amino acids. The germline V gene encodes CDR1 SGHTA and CDR2 FQGNSA. CDR3 coding DNA: TGTGCCAGCAGCTTGGACAGGTCCGGGGAGCTGTTTTTT. This translates into CASSLDRSGELFF. Combining the CDR3 with reference TRBV7-2 and TRBJ2-2 gives the whole variable domain GAGVSQSPSNKVTEKGKDVELRCDPISGHTALYWYRQSLGQGLEFLIYFQGNSAPDKSGLPSDRFSAERTGGSVSTLTIQRTQQEDSAVYLCASSLDRSGELFFGEGSRLTVL.

There are a few counts of this clonotype. J is TRBJ2-1 and V is TRBV20-1; 10 nucleotides align to TRBD2. The germline V gene has CDR1 DFQATT and CDR2 SNEGSKA (reference sequence). J lost 7 bases, V lost 0 bases, and 6 bases had no gene match. This CDR3 has 15 residues. This CDR3 reads CSARETRTSGNEQFF. For the CDR3, the DNA is TGCAGTGCTAGAGAAACCCGGACTAGCGGTAATGAGCAGTTCTTC.

The chain combines TRBV20-1 with TRBJ2-7; possible D gene TRBD1, 7 bases. This CDR3 has 14 amino acids. Germline assignment: CDR1 DFQATT and CDR2 SNEGSKA (reference sequence). Trimming removed 7 bases from V and 4 bases from J, with 20 bases in between. CDR3 sequence reads: CSVIGQEGSYEQYF. CDR3 sequence (DNA): TGCAGTGTTATTGGACAGGAGGGATCTTACGAGCAGTACTTC.

In its sample, this clonotype was seen a few times. The chain joins TRBV12-3 or TRBV12-4 to TRBJ2-7; D remains ambiguous. The germline V and J ends were trimmed by 7 bases and 4 bases, with 14 bases remaining between them. This CDR3 has 13 residues. CDR3 in amino acids: CASTAGQRYEQYF. The CDR3 DNA sequence: TGTGCCAGCACCGCCGGGCAGAGGTACGAGCAGTACTTC.

This clonotype has just a few counts. The chain is built from TRBV7-2 and TRBJ1-1; D is uncertain. CDR3 length: 15 amino acids. Germline assignment: CDR1 SGHTA and CDR2 FQGNSA. The ends were cut back, 1 base at V and 3 bases at J, with 12 bases in the middle. CDR3 bases: TGTGCCAGCAGCTTAGTAGCCCAGGTGCACACTGAAGCTTTCTTT. Its translation is CASSLVAQVHTEAFF.

This clonotype was counted between two and nine times. V and J are TRBV18 and TRBJ2-2; tentative D call: TRBD1 (6 bases). The germline gives CDR1 KGHSH, CDR2 LQKENI. CDR3 length: 14 amino acids. The V end was cut by 5 bases, the J end by 4 bases, with 11 bases between. In DNA form, the CDR3 reads TGTGCCAGCTCATCGCTACAGGGCACCGGGGAGCTGTTTTTT. Its translation: CASSSLQGTGELFF.

This clonotype turned up a few times. The rearrangement joins TRBV28 to TRBJ2-7; weak D call: TRBD1 (5 bases). CDR3 length: 16 amino acids. The germline gives CDR1 MDHEN, CDR2 SYDVKM. V gave up 2 bases and J gave up 1 base, with 15 bases separating them. The CDR3 DNA follows: TGTGCCAGCAGTTTAGTATCGTCCGACAGATCCTACGAGCAGTACTTC. Its protein is CASSLVSSDRSYEQYF.

The gene calls are TRBV7-6 and TRBJ1-5; the D is unclear. Looked up from germline, CDR1 is SGHVS and CDR2 is FNYEAQ. Trimming removed 5 bases at V and 2 bases at J, with 13 bases between. CDR3 length: 15 amino acids. CDR3 amino acids: CASSLGEGGNQPQHF. In nucleotides, the CDR3 is TGTGCCAGCAGCCTAGGAGAGGGTGGCAATCAGCCCCAGCATTTT.

This clonotype was observed a few times. The chain joins TRBV7-2 to TRBJ2-7; 7 bases are a match to TRBD1. This CDR3 spans 14 amino acids. V lost 3 bases, J lost 3 bases, and 5 bases stayed unmatched. Looked up from germline, CDR1 is SGHTA and CDR2 is FQGNSA. For the CDR3, the DNA is TGTGCCAGCAGCTTCCATGGACAGGACTACGAGCAGTACTTC. It specifies CASSFHGQDYEQYF.